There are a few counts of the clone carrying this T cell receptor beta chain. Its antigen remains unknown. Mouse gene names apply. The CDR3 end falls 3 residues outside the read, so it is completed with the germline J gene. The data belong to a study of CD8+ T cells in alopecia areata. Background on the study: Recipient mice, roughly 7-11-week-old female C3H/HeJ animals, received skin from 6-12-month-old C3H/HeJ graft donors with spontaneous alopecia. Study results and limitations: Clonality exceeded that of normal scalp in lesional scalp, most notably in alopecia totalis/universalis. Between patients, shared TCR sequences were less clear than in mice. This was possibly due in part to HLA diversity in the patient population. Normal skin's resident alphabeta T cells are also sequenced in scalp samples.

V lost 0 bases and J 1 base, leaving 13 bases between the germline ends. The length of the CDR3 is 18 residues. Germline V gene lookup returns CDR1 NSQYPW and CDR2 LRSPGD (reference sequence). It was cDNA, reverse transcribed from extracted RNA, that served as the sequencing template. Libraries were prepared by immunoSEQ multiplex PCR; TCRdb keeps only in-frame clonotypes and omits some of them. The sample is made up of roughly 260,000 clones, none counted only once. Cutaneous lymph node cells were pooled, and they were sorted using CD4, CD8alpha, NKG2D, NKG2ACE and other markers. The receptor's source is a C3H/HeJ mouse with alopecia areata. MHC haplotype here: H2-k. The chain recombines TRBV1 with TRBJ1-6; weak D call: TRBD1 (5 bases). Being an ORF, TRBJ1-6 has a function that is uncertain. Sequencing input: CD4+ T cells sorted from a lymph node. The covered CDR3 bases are TGCACCTGCAGTGCAGAAGCAGGGTCGAGATCCTATAATTCGCCC. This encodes CTCSAEAGSRSYNSP. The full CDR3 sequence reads CTCSAEAGSRSYNSPLYF.